This entry lists 21 T cell receptor beta chains sequenced from one sample in a study of blood T cell repertoires in COVID-19. Profiling relied on immunoSEQ multiplex PCR, and the TCRdb table lists in-frame clones only, not all of them. Of 130,000 or so clones listed, 70% to 85% are singletons. Sample: peripheral blood. Receptors originate from a woman between 65 and 79 years old with acute or convalescent COVID-19.

This sequence joins TRBV5-4 and TRBJ2-5, with D possibly TRBD1 on 5 matching bases. CDR3 size: 15 residues. The V end lost 4 bases, the J end lost 5 bases, and 18 bases lay between the germline ends. Looked up from germline, CDR1 is SGHNT and CDR2 is YYREEE (reference sequence). For the CDR3, the DNA is TGTGCCAGCAGCCTCTCTGGCAGGTCAGGGGAGACCCAGTACTTC. Its translation: CASSLSGRSGETQYF.

This clone was seen once. V is TRBV9 and J is TRBJ1-3; 7 bases match TRBD1. Germline lookup yields CDR1 SGDLS and CDR2 YYNGEE. The CDR3 has 18 residues. With V trimmed by 4 bases and J by 0 bases, 13 bases remained unmatched. The CDR3 DNA reads TGTGCCAGCAGCTCTCGAGGAGGGGGCGGCCTCTCTGGAAACACCATATATTTT. Its protein is CASSSRGGGGLSGNTIYF.

V gene TRBV7-2 combines with J gene TRBJ2-2; D perhaps matches TRBD1 (5 bases). Deletions cut 2 bases from V and 1 base from J, with 11 bases between. CDR3 size: 16 residues. Germline-derived CDR1 and CDR2 are SGHTA and FQGNSA. The CDR3 region has the DNA TGTGCCAGCAGCTTAAATGCCAGGGAGAACACCGGGGAGCTGTTTTTT. Its translation is CASSLNARENTGELFF.

The V and J genes are TRBV7-8 and TRBJ2-2; 7 bases agree with TRBD2. Germline V CDR1 and CDR2: SGHVS, FQNEAQ. Losses at the gene ends were 3 bases for V and 2 bases for J; bases not matched to a gene: 9. The CDR3 is 17 amino acids. As DNA, the CDR3 is TGTGCCAGCAGCTTCAGACCCTCGGGGGGAAACACCGGGGAGCTGTTTTTT. This gives the protein CASSFRPSGGNTGELFF. Drawing the rest from reference TRBV7-8 and TRBJ2-2, the complete variable domain is GAGVSQSPRYKVAKRGQDVALRCDPISGHVSLFWYQQALGQGPEFLTYFQNEAQLDKSGLPSDRFFAERPEGSVSTLKIQRTQQEDSAVYLCASSFRPSGGNTGELFFGEGSRLTVL.

The J gene is TRBJ2-5, the V gene TRBV5-4, with 7 bases aligning to TRBD1. Per the germline V gene, CDR1 is SGHNT and CDR2 is YYREEE (reference sequence). V dropped 5 bases and J dropped 2; count of bases not matched to a gene: 3. The CDR3 is made up of 13 amino acids. The CDR3 region has the DNA TGTGCCAGCAGGATGACAGGGCAAGAGACCCAGTACTTC. It is translated as CASRMTGQETQYF.

The rearrangement joins TRBV5-1 to TRBJ1-2; a possible D gene is TRBD1 (5 bases). This CDR3 has 13 residues. Trimming pared 7 bases from V and 1 base from J, leaving 11 bases between. Germline V gene sequence: CDR1 SGHRS, CDR2 YFSETQ. The CDR3 DNA is TGCGCCAGCCGCGACGGGGGTAACTATGGCTACACCTTC. It encodes CASRDGGNYGYTF.

The rearrangement links TRBV15 to TRBJ1-2, with D tentatively TRBD1 (5 bases). The CDR3 consists of 15 residues. Trimming stripped 0 bases from V and 2 bases from J, with 10 bases between. Looked up from germline, CDR1 is LNHNV and CDR2 is YYDKDF (reference sequence). DNA of the CDR3: TGTGCCACCAGCAGAGATATCCAGGGCAACTATGGCTACACCTTC. Translating it yields CATSRDIQGNYGYTF. Based on the CDR3 plus reference TRBV15 and TRBJ1-2, the full variable domain is DAMVIQNPRYQVTQFGKPVTLSCSQTLNHNVMYWYQQKSSQAPKLLFHYYDKDFNNEADTPDNFQSRRPNTSFCFLDIRSPGLGDTAMYLCATSRDIQGNYGYTFGSGTRLTVV.

This clone has only a few counts. V and J are TRBV27 and TRBJ1-1; 9 bases are a match to TRBD1. With 6 bases clipped from V and 4 bases from J, the junction kept 6 bases outside the gene matches. Germline V gene lookup returns CDR1 MNHEY and CDR2 SMNVEV (reference sequence). This CDR3 has 14 residues. CDR3 sequence (DNA): TGTGCCAGCAGAACGACAGGGGGAGGCACTGAAGCTTTCTTT. This encodes CASRTTGGGTEAFF.

This clone has a handful of counts. The chain uses TRBV27 and TRBJ1-2, with 8 bases identical to TRBD1. With V trimmed by 5 bases and J by 0 bases, 5 bases remained unmatched. Germline V gene data show CDR1 as MNHEY and CDR2 as SMNVEV (reference sequence). The CDR3 contains 15 residues. CDR3 sequence: CASSPGQGSNYGYTF. The DNA for the CDR3 is TGTGCCAGCAGTCCTGGACAGGGATCTAACTATGGCTACACCTTC.

The V gene is TRBV12-3 or TRBV12-4, the J gene TRBJ2-7; the D is unclear. The CDR3 totals 13 residues. Trimming shortened V by 1 base and J by 6 bases, and 10 bases separated the two germline ends. CDR3: CASSLVLATEQYV. In nucleotides, the CDR3 is TGTGCCAGCAGTTTAGTGTTAGCCACCGAGCAGTACGTC.

This clone is a singleton in its sample. V gene TRBV5-6 combines with J gene TRBJ1-1, with D possibly TRBD1 on 6 matching bases. Trimming pared 4 bases from V and 1 base from J, leaving 14 bases between. CDR3 size: 15 residues. Germline V CDR1 and CDR2: SGHDT, YYEEEE. The CDR3 sequence: CASSPQGRGNTEAFF. The DNA for the CDR3 is TGTGCCAGCAGCCCGCAGGGGAGGGGGAACACTGAAGCTTTCTTT.

This chain links TRBV2 with TRBJ1-3; the match to TRBD1 covers 7 bases. J lost 4 bases, V lost 7 bases, and 7 bases had no gene match. The CDR3 runs to 14 residues. Germline CDR1 reads SNHLY; CDR2 reads FYNNEI. This CDR3 is CASIRDSAGNTIYF. The DNA of the CDR3 is TGTGCCAGCATCCGGGACAGCGCGGGAAACACCATATATTTT.

The sample holds one count of this clone. The rearrangement uses TRBV7-2 and TRBJ2-7; no reliable D call. This CDR3 is built from 13 residues. The germline CDR1 and CDR2 sequences are SGHTA and FQGNSA. The V end was cut by 1 base, the J end by 2 bases, with 6 bases between. The CDR3: CASSLVNTYEQYV. As DNA, the CDR3 is TGTGCCAGCAGCTTAGTTAACACCTACGAGCAGTACGTC.

The chain joins TRBV30 to TRBJ1-5, with TRBD1 matching over 9 bases. V lost 4 bases to trimming and J lost 5 bases; unmatched junction nucleotides: 6. CDR1 GTSNPN and CDR2 SVGIG come from the germline V gene (reference sequence). The CDR3 runs to 14 residues. The CDR3 DNA sequence: TGTGCCTGGACGAGGGGACAGGGACATCAGCCCCAGCATTTT. Amino acids: CAWTRGQGHQPQHF. Together with reference TRBV30 and TRBJ1-5, the CDR3 gives the full variable domain: SQTIHQWPATLVQPVGSPLSLECTVEGTSNPNLYWYRQAAGRGLQLLFYSVGIGQISSEVPQNLSASRPQDRQFILSSKKLLLSDSGFYLCAWTRGQGHQPQHFGDGTRLSIL.

The rearrangement links TRBV2 to TRBJ1-1; tentatively, D is TRBD1 (6 bases). Germline CDR1 is SNHLY and CDR2 is FYNNEI. V was pared by 6 bases and J by 6 bases, with 14 bases between. This CDR3 contains 13 residues. CDR3 in DNA: TGTGCCAGCAGCGAGAGGACAGTCGCTGAAGCTTTCTTT. Its translation is CASSERTVAEAFF.

The genes are TRBV2 and TRBJ1-1; D is ambiguous. Germline V gene sequence: CDR1 SNHLY, CDR2 FYNNEI. CDR3 size: 10 residues. V shed 8 bases and J shed 1 base, with 2 bases lying between them. This CDR3 is CASRNTEAFF. DNA for the CDR3: TGTGCCAGCCGGAACACTGAAGCTTTCTTT.

The chain couples TRBV7-3 to TRBJ2-1; D not resolved. V was cut by 5 bases and J by 6 bases, with 14 bases left in between. Germline CDR1 SGHTA, CDR2 FQGTGA. The CDR3 runs 14 residues. CDR3 nucleotides: TGTGCCAGCAGCCCCCGAGGCGTTTTCAATGAGCAGTTCTTC. The encoded protein is CASSPRGVFNEQFF.

V gene TRBV10-2 combines with J gene TRBJ1-1, with 9 bases identical to TRBD1. The CDR3 has 14 amino acids. CDR1 is WSHSY and CDR2 is SAAADI in the germline V gene. With 6 bases clipped from V and 4 bases from J, the junction kept 6 bases outside the gene matches. This CDR3 reads CASRGTGMGTEAFF. DNA for the CDR3: TGCGCCAGCAGGGGGACAGGGATGGGCACTGAAGCTTTCTTT.

This clone was picked up a small number of times. This chain joins TRBV5-4 and TRBJ2-7; D may be TRBD2 (6 bases). CDR3 length: 17 residues. Trimming cost V 3 bases and J 4 bases, with 23 bases left between them. Germline loops: CDR1 SGHNT, CDR2 YYREEE (reference sequence). The DNA of the CDR3 is TGTGCCAGCAGCTCGCGAGGAGGGACCAATTTACATTACGAGCAGTACTTC. This gives the protein CASSSRGGTNLHYEQYF.

The chain is built from TRBV7-9 and TRBJ2-1, with 9 bases aligning to TRBD2. Looked up from germline, CDR1 is SEHNR and CDR2 is FQNEAQ (reference sequence). The CDR3 is 18 residues long. V gave up 6 bases and J gave up 4 bases; unmatched junction bases: 16. CDR3 in DNA: TGTGCCAGCAGATGGGACAGATACTCAGCGGGGGGTTACAATGAGCAGTTCTTC. This codes for CASRWDRYSAGGYNEQFF.

The chain uses TRBV3-1 (or the pseudogene TRBV3-2) and TRBJ2-1; 7 positions match TRBD2. V dropped 1 base and J dropped 4; count of bases not matched to a gene: 1. The germline CDR1 and CDR2 sequences are LGHDT and YNNKEL (reference sequence). This CDR3 is 14 amino acids long. The CDR3 bases are TGTGCCAGCAGCCAAGTTAGCGGGTACAATGAGCAGTTCTTC. This gives the protein CASSQVSGYNEQFF.